Listed below are T cell receptor beta chains from one sample, sequenced in a study of T-cell memory formation after mild COVID-19. TCRdb processed the 5' RACE reads anew with MiXCR; each CDR3 protein has one entry. Altogether some 250,000 distinct CDR3 sequences are present, roughly 18% being singletons, with the ten largest covering roughly 23%. The sequencing input was PBMCs or a T cell subset sorted from them (not recorded which). Receptor source: a man between 18 and 29 years old who had mild COVID-19 (a few samples of this study predate the infection). Cell type and time point are not known. Both conserved end residues are part of each CDR3. Fields, in order: CDR3 protein, CDR3 DNA, clone size, D gene, J gene, V gene. The D gene is left open where the match is weak. Rows may omit the clone size; those that give it use once, few, many or a size class.

CDR3 protein: CASSPGLAGVYEQYF; CDR3 DNA: TGCGCCAGCAGCCCCGGACTAGCGGGGGTTTACGAGCAGTACTTC; clone size: many; D gene: TRBD2; J gene: TRBJ2-7; V gene: TRBV4-3
CDR3 protein: CASSAGSYNSPLHF; CDR3 DNA: TGTGCCAGCAGCGCCGGGTCCTATAATTCACCCCTCCACTTT; clone size: .; D gene: .; J gene: TRBJ1-6; V gene: TRBV7-6
CDR3 protein: CASSSSRDRRRETQYF; CDR3 DNA: TGTGCCAGCAGCTCTTCGAGGGATAGGAGACGGGAGACCCAGTACTTC; clone size: .; D gene: .; J gene: TRBJ2-5; V gene: TRBV11-2
CDR3 protein: CASSRRTGSHEAFF; CDR3 DNA: TGTGCCAGCAGCCGTCGGACAGGAAGCCATGAAGCTTTCTTT; clone size: .; D gene: TRBD1; J gene: TRBJ1-1; V gene: TRBV2
CDR3 protein: CATSPDRGRNTIYF; CDR3 DNA: TGTGCCACCAGCCCAGACAGGGGACGGAACACCATATATTTT; clone size: .; D gene: TRBD1; J gene: TRBJ1-3; V gene: TRBV15
CDR3 protein: CASSSVTGVKEKLFF; CDR3 DNA: TGTGCCAGCAGTTCGGTGACAGGGGTTAAAGAAAAACTGTTTTTT; clone size: few; D gene: TRBD1; J gene: TRBJ1-4; V gene: TRBV6-5
CDR3 protein: CASSPGPSYTF; CDR3 DNA: TGTGCCAGCAGTCCCGGCCCGAGCTACACCTTC; clone size: .; D gene: .; J gene: TRBJ1-2; V gene: TRBV12-3/TRBV12-4
CDR3 protein: CASSLTGRMSSYEQYF; CDR3 DNA: TGCGCCAGCAGCTTGACGGGTCGTATGAGCTCCTACGAGCAGTACTTC; clone size: .; D gene: .; J gene: TRBJ2-7; V gene: TRBV5-1
CDR3 protein: CASSMKRTLNTEAFF; CDR3 DNA: TGTGCCAGCAGCATGAAGAGGACGCTGAACACTGAAGCTTTCTTT; clone size: many; D gene: .; J gene: TRBJ1-1; V gene: TRBV7-9
CDR3 protein: CASSLEGYRETQYF; CDR3 DNA: TGCGCCAGCAGCTTGGAAGGGTATCGCGAGACCCAGTACTTC; clone size: few; D gene: .; J gene: TRBJ2-5; V gene: TRBV5-1
CDR3 protein: CASSFSGASPDTQYF; CDR3 DNA: TGCGCCAGCAGCTTCTCGGGGGCGTCCCCAGATACGCAGTATTTT; clone size: few; D gene: .; J gene: TRBJ2-3; V gene: TRBV5-1
CDR3 protein: CASSTLGMNTGELFF; CDR3 DNA: TGTGCCAGCAGCACCTTAGGGATGAACACCGGGGAGCTGTTTTTT; clone size: .; D gene: .; J gene: TRBJ2-2; V gene: TRBV3-1
CDR3 protein: CASVDGNYNEQFF; CDR3 DNA: TGTGCCAGCGTGGACGGAAACTACAATGAGCAGTTCTTC; clone size: .; D gene: .; J gene: TRBJ2-1; V gene: TRBV2
CDR3 protein: CASSPDRATGANVLTF; CDR3 DNA: TGTGCCAGCTCTCCAGACAGGGCTACAGGGGCCAACGTCCTGACTTTC; clone size: .; D gene: TRBD1; J gene: TRBJ2-6; V gene: TRBV18
CDR3 protein: CSAADRGTVSGTQYF; CDR3 DNA: TGCAGTGCCGCAGACAGGGGGACCGTATCCGGGACCCAGTACTTC; clone size: few; D gene: TRBD1; J gene: TRBJ2-5; V gene: TRBV20-1
CDR3 protein: CSARDLAGGYTF; CDR3 DNA: TGCAGTGCTAGAGATCTGGCGGGGGGCTACACCTTC; clone size: .; D gene: .; J gene: TRBJ1-2; V gene: TRBV20-1